The clone carrying this TCR beta chain has a count of ten or more. Its antigen is not identified. RNA transcripts gave rise to amplified TCR beta CDR3 regions. TCR CDR3 regions were first amplified by RT-PCR with HTBI primers. One entry per CDR3 protein results from TCRdb running MiXCR on the multiplex PCR reads. The sample has about 350,000 distinct CDR3 sequences; 15% to 20% are singletons. The CDR3 is 13 residues long. With V trimmed by 6 bases and J by 6 bases, 7 bases remained unmatched. Germline CDR1 is MDHEN and CDR2 is SYDVKM. The study included ophthalmopathy patients with Clinical Activity Score at least 3, NOSPECS grade at least 4 and duration under 3 months. The authors obtained PBMCs from about 9 ml of fresh peripheral blood. This entry belongs to a study of T cells in Graves' hyperthyroidism and ophthalmopathy. General study results and limits: In the analysis, a 13 V-J model separated ophthalmopathy from stable hyperthyroidism. Most thyroid clonotypes that were expanded above 0.001 also turned up in blood.

The sequence was collected from a woman aged 40 to 50 with Graves' ophthalmopathy. The chain employs TRBV28 and TRBJ1-2; TRBD1 matches 7 bases. The sequenced material came from blood. DNA of the CDR3: TGTGCCAGCAGGTCACAGGGGAGTAATGGCTACACCTTC. Amino acid sequence: CASRSQGSNGYTF.